This TCR beta chain comes out of a study of regulatory T cells in long-lasting Graves disease (dated by TCRdb to the early 2020s). About the study as a whole: Patients with newly diagnosed Graves' disease had been on antithyroid drugs for under 3 months. This study used TCR sequencing and RNA sequencing of peripheral blood to compare persistent Graves' disease patients against newly diagnosed Graves' disease patients. The study took place in China and was registered as a clinical trial. A total of approximately 35 samples were covered by TCR sequencing, comprising approximately 13 persistent and 20 newly diagnosed Graves' disease patients. Broad study findings and their caveats: Preferential use of TRBV28, TRBJ1-2 and TRBJ2-5 was observed in persistent disease, whereas TRBV20-1 and TRBJ2-1 were favored in newly diagnosed disease. Sequencing and analysis were limited to the TCR beta chain. Compared with newly diagnosed patients, persistent Graves' disease patients had lower TCR Shannon entropy and fewer highly expanded clones, which suggests clonal expansion. The study examined only peripheral blood because the primary lesion, thyroid tissue, could not be accessed. The authors acknowledged the small sample size as a limitation that may reduce accuracy. A larger number of public clonotypes was shared among persistent patients (approximately 3,000) than among newly diagnosed patients (more than 850).

Library creation used multiplex PCR. Sequenced on an Illumina HiSeq 4000. CDR3 regions were amplified by Arm-PCR with iRepertoire HTBI primers to construct TCR beta libraries. PCR products were gel purified before sequencing. The paper's data handling went like this. Across samples, some 62 TRBV and 15 or so TRBJ segments were identified and used for gene usage analysis of CDR3 amino acid clonotypes. COPE and FqMerger were used to merge filtered high-quality paired reads into contigs. BLAST was used to align contigs to the IMGT TRBV, TRBD and TRBJ reference genes, and CDR3 was defined following IMGT. Any clonotype with a frequency above 0.1% was classified as a highly expanded clone. Shannon entropy served as the measure of repertoire diversity, while the Gini coefficient captured V-J evenness. A clonotype found in more than one individual was treated as public. TCRdb trimmed the raw reads at Q25, called clones with MiXCR and kept productive beta chains. Rows with a matching CDR3 protein are joined into one entry that keeps the most common DNA and genes. The V and J calls follow TCRdb's processing rather than the paper's. This sample comprises 400,000 to 550,000 distinct CDR3 sequences, roughly 15% of them detected only once. The ten largest clones represent roughly a tenth of the sample.

On this clonotype: Its binding antigen is unknown. A single base separates this from a much larger clone, so it may be a read error.

The sample's time point, from its label and the paper: newly diagnosed GD, antithyroid drugs for less than 3 months. RNA was extracted from PBMCs in TRIzol for both TCR sequencing and RNA sequencing. Graves' disease was diagnosed according to American Thyroid Association guidelines. Recruitment of patients was carried out at an endocrinology department in Xi'an, China. Each patient gave approximately 10 milliliters of peripheral blood, collected in an EDTA anticoagulant tube. PBMCs were isolated by Ficoll Paque Plus density gradient separation without further T cell sorting. An Agilent 2100 Bioanalyzer and agarose gel were used to assess RNA quality, and a NanoDrop 2000 was used to measure RNA concentration. After removal of 0 bases from V and 11 bases from J, the junction retains 14 bases not matched to a gene. The CDR3 starts with the cysteine, ends with the phenylalanine, and has 16 residues. Only the CDR3 region is kept as DNA, spanning 48 bases read in frame from base 1. In the germline V gene, CDR1 corresponds to KGHSH and CDR2 to LQKENI.

These same records also appear under a second study, on T cells in Graves' hyperthyroidism and ophthalmopathy. As the second publication notes: A patient counted as having stable Graves' hyperthyroidism if no progression to ophthalmopathy occurred over 18 months of follow-up. Hyperthyroidism patients were newly diagnosed, with disease duration under 2 months, and aged 18 to 65 years. Exclusion was applied to patients with uncontrolled infections, other autoimmune diseases, pregnancy or lactation. Diagnoses relied on clinical symptoms, serum thyroxine and TRAb, thyroid ultrasound and orbital computed tomography. The first round of RT-PCR for the TCR CDR3 was performed with the HTBI primer set and the Qiagen OneStep RT-PCR kit. Most expanded thyroid clonotypes (frequency above 0.001) were also detected in blood, a finding suggesting that blood repertoires may reflect thyroid immune responses. Ophthalmopathy was separated from stable hyperthyroidism by a 13 V-J signature model, with around 90% sensitivity and roughly 84% specificity obtained in cross-validation and 80%/75% obtained in testing. In validation, the model predicted progression to ophthalmopathy with around 71% sensitivity and approximately 72% specificity, a median of around 6.6 months before onset. To identify distinguishing TCR V-J signatures, a discovery cohort of around 100 patients was used, comprising roughly 45 with Graves' ophthalmopathy and approximately 58 with stable Graves' hyperthyroidism. Prospective prediction of ophthalmopathy was tested in an independent validation cohort of 18 to 20 hyperthyroidism patients and 17 patients who later progressed to ophthalmopathy. The roughly 99 discovery patients were divided at random into training and test sets in a 7:3 ratio. The study also compared thyroid tissue and blood T-cell repertoires from five or six Graves' hyperthyroidism patients. After blood sampling, hyperthyroidism patients were treated with methimazole at a starting dose of 30 mg daily, and ophthalmopathy patients were treated with high-dose intravenous methylprednisolone. Libraries were constructed in a second round of multiplex PCR, after which size selection and purification were carried out. Paired-end sequencing of the libraries was performed with 100 bp reads on an Illumina HiSeq2000. SOAPnuke was used to process the raw data, throwing out any read that contained adapters or uncalled bases, had a mean Phred below 15, or lacked an exact constant-primer or identifier match. COPE v1.2.5 was used to merge high-quality paired reads, and clonotypes were defined as unique nucleotide sequences. MiTCR v1.1 was used to align clonotypes to the IMGT TRBV, TRBD and TRBJ reference segments. Only V-J combinations with frequency above 0.0001, covering roughly 99% of repertoires, were analysed. The TCS score was defined as F50 (clonal expansion) divided by E x V (chaos), with BLOSUM62-based TCRdist calculated between CDR3 peptides within each V-J. Welch's t-statistics and random forest reduced around 520 V-J features to about 13, which were used in a naive Bayes classifier (R e1071). Sample size was not statistically predetermined, and investigators were not blinded to group allocation. TCR Vbeta CDR3 sequencing of 120 to 150 peripheral blood samples (more than 40 ophthalmopathy, 75 hyperthyroidism and 17 progressor patients) is reported in the paper.

Specimen: peripheral blood mononuclear cells (PBMCs), collected at new diagnosis, from a patient treated with antithyroid drugs. The receptor chain draws on TRBV18 and TRBJ2-5; 8 bases in the junction line up with TRBD1. The receptor's source is a woman aged 25 to 39 with Graves disease. Donor details come from another sample of the same person, matched by shared clones. The CDR3 corresponds to CASSPPSGQGNNEQYF. DNA sequence: TGTGCCAGCTCACCACCGTCTGGACAGGGCAACAATGAGCAGTACTTC.